This TCR beta chain was captured by sequencing in a study of T-cell reconstitution after alpha-beta-depleted transplantation in children. Construction of the TCRbeta library involved unique molecular identifiers. TCRdb called the PCR reads again in MiXCR, with one record for every CDR3 protein. The sample yields about 610,000 distinct CDR3 sequences, over 9.5% seen once. The CDR3 extends over 18 amino acids. Germline CDR1 and CDR2: GTSNPN and SVGIG (reference sequence). The J segment lost 0 bases and the V segment lost 0 bases, leaving 12 bases of the junction unmatched. The sequence was collected from a human donor who donated a stem cell graft to a child with acute myeloid leukemia. Source: PBMCs from the stem cell graft donor, taken from the stem cell graft. The chain has TRBV30 and TRBJ1-2, with 8 bases identical to TRBD1. The CDR3 coding sequence is TGTGCCTGGAGTGTACTGGCAGGGGGCACCTCTACTAACTATGGCTACACCTTC. Translation gives CAWSVLAGGTSTNYGYTF.